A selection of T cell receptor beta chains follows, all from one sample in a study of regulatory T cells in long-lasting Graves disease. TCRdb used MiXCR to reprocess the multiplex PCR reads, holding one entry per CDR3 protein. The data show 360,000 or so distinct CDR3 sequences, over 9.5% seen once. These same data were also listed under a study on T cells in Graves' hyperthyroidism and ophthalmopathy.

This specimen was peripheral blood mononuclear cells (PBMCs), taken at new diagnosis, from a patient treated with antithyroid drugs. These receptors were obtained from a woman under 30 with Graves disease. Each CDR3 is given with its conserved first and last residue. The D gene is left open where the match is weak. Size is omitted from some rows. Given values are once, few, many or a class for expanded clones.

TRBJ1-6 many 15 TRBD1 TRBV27 CASSRQDREDSPLHF TGTGCCAGCAGCCGTCAGGACAGGGAGGACTCACCCCTCCACTTT
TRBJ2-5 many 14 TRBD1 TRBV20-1 CSAPPGRGPETQYF TGCAGTGCTCCCCCGGGCAGGGGGCCCGAGACCCAGTACTTC
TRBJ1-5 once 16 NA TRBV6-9 CASSYSGGLSGQPQHF TGTGCCAGCAGTTACTCCGGGGGGTTGTCGGGGCAGCCCCAGCATTTT
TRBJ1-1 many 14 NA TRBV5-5 CASSWGPPATEAFF TGTGCCAGCAGCTGGGGGCCTCCTGCGACTGAAGCTTTCTTT
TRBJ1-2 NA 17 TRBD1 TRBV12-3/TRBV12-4 CASSLALDRGRVYGYTF TGTGCCAGCAGTTTAGCGCTTGACAGGGGGCGAGTCTATGGCTACACCTTC
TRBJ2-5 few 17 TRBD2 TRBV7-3 CASSRRGGYRQQETQYF TGTGCCAGCAGCAGGCGGGGGGGCTATAGACAGCAAGAGACCCAGTACTTC
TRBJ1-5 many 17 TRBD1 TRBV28 CASKQGSLFAANQPQHF TGTGCCAGCAAACAGGGGTCCTTATTCGCCGCGAATCAGCCCCAGCATTTT
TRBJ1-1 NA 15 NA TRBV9 CASSAHEGANTEAFF TGTGCCAGCAGCGCTCATGAAGGGGCGAACACTGAAGCTTTCTTT
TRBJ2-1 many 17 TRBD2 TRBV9 CASSVPDGRRERNEQFF TGTGCCAGCAGCGTCCCCGACGGCCGGCGGGAGAGGAATGAGCAGTTCTTC
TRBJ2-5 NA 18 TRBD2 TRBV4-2 CASSQDRTSGGPEETQYF TGTGCCAGCAGCCAAGATCGGACTAGCGGGGGCCCCGAAGAGACCCAGTACTTC
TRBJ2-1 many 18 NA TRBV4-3 CASSQGIQFASSYNEQFF TGCGCCAGCAGCCAAGGAATTCAATTCGCCAGCTCCTACAATGAGCAGTTCTTC
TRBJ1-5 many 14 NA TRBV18 CASSPRVTNQPQHF TGTGCCAGCTCACCAAGGGTAACCAATCAGCCCCAGCATTTT
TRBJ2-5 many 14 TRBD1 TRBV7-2 CASSPGTDQETQYF TGTGCCAGCAGTCCCGGGACAGATCAAGAGACCCAGTACTTC
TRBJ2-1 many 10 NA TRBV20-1 CSATRDEQFF TGCAGCGCCACGCGGGATGAGCAGTTCTTC
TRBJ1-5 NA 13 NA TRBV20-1 CSAHPGPNQPQHF TGCAGTGCCCACCCGGGGCCAAATCAGCCCCAGCATTTT
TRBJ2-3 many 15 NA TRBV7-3 CASSPQRGGADTQYF TGTGCCAGCAGCCCCCAGAGGGGCGGTGCAGATACGCAGTATTTT
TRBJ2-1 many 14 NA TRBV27 CASSLGPHGNEQFF TGTGCCAGCAGTTTAGGACCCCACGGGAATGAGCAGTTCTTC